Listed below are T cell receptor beta chains from one sample, sequenced in a study of Ad26.COV2.S vaccination and SARS-CoV-2 variants. TCRdb's copy holds only in-frame clones and misses some; the assay was immunoSEQ multiplex PCR. The sample includes approximately 340,000 clones, roughly 81% of them seen just once. The source material was peripheral blood, sampled in a trial of Ad26.COV2.S vaccine versus placebo. Receptors originate from a person aged 18 to 59 who received the Ad26.COV2.S COVID-19 vaccine or a placebo. The CDR3 runs from the conserved cysteine through the conserved F or W. Each record gives: V gene, J gene, clone size, D gene, CDR3 DNA, CDR3 protein. The D gene is left open where the match is weak. Clone size is stated in some rows and not others, as once, few, many or a class when expanded.

v_gene: TRBV11-3
j_gene: TRBJ1-2
abundance: -
d_gene: -
CDR3nt: TGTGCCAGCAGCTTGCGGGACGGATACTATGGCTACACCTTC
CDR3aa: CASSLRDGYYGYTF

v_gene: TRBV6-4
j_gene: TRBJ1-5
abundance: -
d_gene: TRBD1
CDR3nt: TGTGCCAGCAGGAACCGGCCCGGGGGGACAGGGAGTCAGCCCCAGCATTTT
CDR3aa: CASRNRPGGTGSQPQHF

v_gene: TRBV5-5
j_gene: TRBJ1-6
abundance: -
d_gene: -
CDR3nt: TGTGCCAGCAGCTTGGGACAGTCATCTTCACCCCTCCACTTT
CDR3aa: CASSLGQSSSPLHF

v_gene: TRBV5-1
j_gene: TRBJ2-7
abundance: -
d_gene: TRBD2
CDR3nt: TGCGCCAGCAGTATCAGGACTAGCGTTCCCTACGAGCAGTACTTC
CDR3aa: CASSIRTSVPYEQYF

v_gene: TRBV7-2
j_gene: TRBJ2-7
abundance: -
d_gene: TRBD1
CDR3nt: TGTGCCAGCAGCTTACCGGGACAGGACCACCCTACCACCTACGAGCAGTACTTC
CDR3aa: CASSLPGQDHPTTYEQYF

v_gene: TRBV19
j_gene: TRBJ1-2
abundance: -
d_gene: -
CDR3nt: TGTGCCAGTACCCGCGACACCTATGGCTACACCTTC
CDR3aa: CASTRDTYGYTF

v_gene: TRBV29-1
j_gene: TRBJ2-1
abundance: -
d_gene: TRBD2
CDR3nt: TGCAGCGTTTGGACTAGCGGGAGGCCTGAGCAGTTCTTC
CDR3aa: CSVWTSGRPEQFF

v_gene: TRBV7-2
j_gene: TRBJ2-3
abundance: -
d_gene: TRBD2
CDR3nt: TGTGCCAGCAGCTCCCTTGGACTAGGCGCGAGCACAGATACGCAGTATTTT
CDR3aa: CASSSLGLGASTDTQYF

v_gene: TRBV7-8
j_gene: TRBJ1-5
abundance: -
d_gene: -
CDR3nt: TGTGCCAGCAGCTTAGATATGGGGTACAATCAGCCCCAGCATTTT
CDR3aa: CASSLDMGYNQPQHF

v_gene: TRBV11-2
j_gene: TRBJ2-5
abundance: -
d_gene: TRBD2
CDR3nt: TGTGCCAGCAGCTTAAGAGGGGTCTTAGCGGGAGTTCGAGAGACCCAGTACTTC
CDR3aa: CASSLRGVLAGVRETQYF

v_gene: TRBV28
j_gene: TRBJ2-7
abundance: -
d_gene: TRBD2
CDR3nt: TGTGCCAGCAGTTTGAGAGACGGAGGGTTTCCGGGACTAGCGGCGATATACGAGCAGTACTTC
CDR3aa: CASSLRDGGFPGLAAIYEQYF

v_gene: TRBV18
j_gene: TRBJ1-2
abundance: -
d_gene: -
CDR3nt: TGTGCCAGCTCCCTATCAACGGGTGGCTACACCTTC
CDR3aa: CASSLSTGGYTF

v_gene: TRBV6-1
j_gene: TRBJ1-2
abundance: -
d_gene: -
CDR3nt: TGTGCCAGCAGTGAACCAGGCAGGGGCAATGGCTACACCTTC
CDR3aa: CASSEPGRGNGYTF

v_gene: TRBV12-5
j_gene: TRBJ2-5
abundance: -
d_gene: -
CDR3nt: TGTGCTAGTGGTAGACTAGGCAGCACAGAGACCCAGTACTTC
CDR3aa: CASGRLGSTETQYF

v_gene: TRBV7-9
j_gene: TRBJ2-5
abundance: once
d_gene: -
CDR3nt: TGTGCCAGCAGCTTACGAGTCACTACTCAGTATTTAGTAGAAGAGACCCAGTACTTC
CDR3aa: CASSLRVTTQYLVEETQYF

v_gene: TRBV14
j_gene: TRBJ1-6
abundance: many
d_gene: -
CDR3nt: TGTGCCAGCAGCCAAGCAGGTGATTCACCCCTCCACTTT
CDR3aa: CASSQAGDSPLHF

v_gene: TRBV9
j_gene: TRBJ2-5
abundance: -
d_gene: -
CDR3nt: TGTGCCAGCAGCGTAGGTGTCAGGGACTCCCAAGAGACCCAGTACTTC
CDR3aa: CASSVGVRDSQETQYF

v_gene: TRBV7-9
j_gene: TRBJ2-5
abundance: -
d_gene: -
CDR3nt: TGTGCCAGCAGCTCTACCCAAGAGACCCAGTACTTC
CDR3aa: CASSSTQETQYF

v_gene: TRBV6-2/TRBV6-3
j_gene: TRBJ1-2
abundance: -
d_gene: -
CDR3nt: TGTGCCAGCAGTCCCGGGACGACGACATATGGCTACACCTTC
CDR3aa: CASSPGTTTYGYTF

v_gene: TRBV15
j_gene: TRBJ2-1
abundance: -
d_gene: -
CDR3nt: TGTGCCACCAGCGGTGGGACTCCCCCACGGGGTGAGCAGTTCTTC
CDR3aa: CATSGGTPPRGEQFF

v_gene: TRBV9
j_gene: TRBJ2-7
abundance: -
d_gene: -
CDR3nt: TGTGCCAGCAGCGTAGGCCCGGCCTACGAGCAGTACTTC
CDR3aa: CASSVGPAYEQYF

v_gene: TRBV3-1/TRBV3-2
j_gene: TRBJ1-4
abundance: -
d_gene: -
CDR3nt: TGTGCCAGCGGACGGACCCGAGACAGAAATGAAAAACTGTTTTTT
CDR3aa: CASGRTRDRNEKLFF

v_gene: TRBV10-3
j_gene: TRBJ1-2
abundance: -
d_gene: -
CDR3nt: TGTGCCATCAGTGAAGTGGAGAGGGGAACTGCTAACTATGGCTACACCTTC
CDR3aa: CAISEVERGTANYGYTF

v_gene: TRBV15
j_gene: TRBJ1-2
abundance: -
d_gene: -
CDR3nt: TGTGCCACCAGCAGACCGACTAGGGGTAGGGACTATGGCTACACCTTC
CDR3aa: CATSRPTRGRDYGYTF

v_gene: TRBV12-5
j_gene: TRBJ1-4
abundance: once
d_gene: -
CDR3nt: TGTGCTAGTGGTTTGGCCCTCTTTAACGGTGGCGGTGAAAAACTGTTTTTT
CDR3aa: CASGLALFNGGGEKLFF

v_gene: TRBV27
j_gene: TRBJ2-7
abundance: -
d_gene: -
CDR3nt: TGTGCCAGCAGTTTATCGCGGGGCTACGAGCAGTACTTC
CDR3aa: CASSLSRGYEQYF

v_gene: TRBV2
j_gene: TRBJ2-2
abundance: once
d_gene: TRBD2
CDR3nt: TGTGCCAGGGGACTAGCGGGGACTTCGAACACCGGGGAGCTGTTTTTT
CDR3aa: CARGLAGTSNTGELFF

v_gene: TRBV12-3/TRBV12-4
j_gene: TRBJ1-2
abundance: -
d_gene: TRBD1
CDR3nt: TGTGCCAGCAGTTATGACAGGGCGTATGGCTACACCTTC
CDR3aa: CASSYDRAYGYTF

v_gene: TRBV5-1
j_gene: TRBJ2-3
abundance: -
d_gene: TRBD2
CDR3nt: TGCGCCAGCAGCCGAGGGACTAGCGGACGCACAGATACGCAGTATTTT
CDR3aa: CASSRGTSGRTDTQYF

v_gene: TRBV7-2
j_gene: TRBJ2-7
abundance: -
d_gene: -
CDR3nt: TGTGCCAGCAGCTCCCAGGGCCACGAGCAGTACTTC
CDR3aa: CASSSQGHEQYF

v_gene: TRBV27
j_gene: TRBJ2-2
abundance: -
d_gene: TRBD1
CDR3nt: TGTGCCAGCAGTTTAACGGGCAGGGGGCGAACCGGGGAGCTGTTTTTT
CDR3aa: CASSLTGRGRTGELFF

v_gene: TRBV27
j_gene: TRBJ2-3
abundance: -
d_gene: TRBD2
CDR3nt: TGTGCCAGCACCAAAGGGGACTACCTCCTAGGTACGCAGTATTTT
CDR3aa: CASTKGDYLLGTQYF

v_gene: TRBV4-3
j_gene: TRBJ1-2
abundance: once
d_gene: -
CDR3nt: TGCGCCAGCAGCCCTTGGATCGGGAACTATGGCTACACCTTC
CDR3aa: CASSPWIGNYGYTF

v_gene: TRBV29-1
j_gene: TRBJ2-7
abundance: -
d_gene: -
CDR3nt: TGCAGCGTTGTGGAGGGCGAGCAGTACTTC
CDR3aa: CSVVEGEQYF

v_gene: TRBV6-5
j_gene: TRBJ1-1
abundance: once
d_gene: -
CDR3nt: TGTGCCAGCAGGGTAACAGTGAACACTGAAGCTTTCTTT
CDR3aa: CASRVTVNTEAFF

v_gene: TRBV24-1
j_gene: TRBJ2-3
abundance: -
d_gene: -
CDR3nt: TGTGCCACCAGTGACAAGGATCAGACATACACAGATACGCAGTATTTT
CDR3aa: CATSDKDQTYTDTQYF

v_gene: TRBV9
j_gene: TRBJ2-3
abundance: once
d_gene: -
CDR3nt: TGTGCCAGCAGCGTAGGGGATAGTTTAGATACGCAGTATTTT
CDR3aa: CASSVGDSLDTQYF

v_gene: TRBV10-3
j_gene: TRBJ1-1
abundance: -
d_gene: -
CDR3nt: TGTGCCATCAGCGGAAGAGGGTTGAACACTGAAGCTTTCTTT
CDR3aa: CAISGRGLNTEAFF

v_gene: TRBV7-7
j_gene: TRBJ2-2
abundance: -
d_gene: TRBD2
CDR3nt: TGTGCCAGCAGCTTAAATCCGGGACTAGAGACCGGGGAGCTGTTTTTT
CDR3aa: CASSLNPGLETGELFF

v_gene: TRBV7-9
j_gene: TRBJ2-1
abundance: -
d_gene: -
CDR3nt: TGTGCCAGCAGCTTAGGACAAGTGAGGGGGGATGAGCAGTTCTTC
CDR3aa: CASSLGQVRGDEQFF

v_gene: TRBV6-4
j_gene: TRBJ2-3
abundance: -
d_gene: -
CDR3nt: TGTGCCAGCAGTGTAGGGAACACAGATACGCAGTATTTT
CDR3aa: CASSVGNTDTQYF

v_gene: TRBV2
j_gene: TRBJ2-2
abundance: -
d_gene: TRBD1
CDR3nt: TGTGCCAGCAGTGGAGACCGGGACAGGGGAAACACCGGGGAGCTGTTTTTT
CDR3aa: CASSGDRDRGNTGELFF

v_gene: TRBV7-6
j_gene: TRBJ1-6
abundance: -
d_gene: TRBD1
CDR3nt: TGTGCCCGCCACCCAAGAGGGGGCCTTTACTATAATTCACCCCTCCACTTT
CDR3aa: CARHPRGGLYYNSPLHF

v_gene: TRBV5-1
j_gene: TRBJ2-2
abundance: once
d_gene: -
CDR3nt: TGCGCCAGCAGCTTACCACAGGGAAACACCGGGGAGCTGTTTTTT
CDR3aa: CASSLPQGNTGELFF

v_gene: TRBV4-1
j_gene: TRBJ2-7
abundance: few
d_gene: TRBD1
CDR3nt: TGCGCCAGCAGCCAAGAGGGACAGCCCTCCTACGAGCAGTACTTC
CDR3aa: CASSQEGQPSYEQYF

v_gene: TRBV15
j_gene: TRBJ1-1
abundance: -
d_gene: TRBD1
CDR3nt: TGTGCCACCAGCAGAGTCCCGACAGGGAAGAACACTGAAGCTTTCTTT
CDR3aa: CATSRVPTGKNTEAFF

v_gene: TRBV5-1
j_gene: TRBJ2-3
abundance: -
d_gene: TRBD2
CDR3nt: TGCGCCAGCAGCATAGAAGGGACTAGCGGTCCCCATACGCAGTATTTT
CDR3aa: CASSIEGTSGPHTQYF

v_gene: TRBV19
j_gene: TRBJ2-5
abundance: -
d_gene: -
CDR3nt: TGTGCCAGTAGACAGGGCGGCGGGGAGACCCAGTACTTC
CDR3aa: CASRQGGGETQYF

v_gene: TRBV9
j_gene: TRBJ1-2
abundance: -
d_gene: TRBD1
CDR3nt: TGTGCCAGCAGCGTAGGGGGGTGGACAGGGGACTATGGCTACACCTTC
CDR3aa: CASSVGGWTGDYGYTF

v_gene: TRBV7-2
j_gene: TRBJ1-5
abundance: -
d_gene: -
CDR3nt: TGTGCCAGCAGCTTACGGGGGGTCGGCAATCAGCCCCAGCATTTT
CDR3aa: CASSLRGVGNQPQHF

v_gene: TRBV10-3
j_gene: TRBJ2-1
abundance: -
d_gene: -
CDR3nt: TGTGCCATCGGGAACCAGAGGGGGGAGGCTTACAATGAGCAGTTCTTC
CDR3aa: CAIGNQRGEAYNEQFF

v_gene: TRBV7-9
j_gene: TRBJ2-2
abundance: -
d_gene: -
CDR3nt: TGTGCCAGCAGCCTAGCCGGGGTCTCGAACACCGGGGAGCTGTTTTTT
CDR3aa: CASSLAGVSNTGELFF

v_gene: TRBV4-3
j_gene: TRBJ2-1
abundance: -
d_gene: -
CDR3nt: TGCGCCAGCAGCCAAGATGGCCGGGTTCGCTACAATGAGCAGTTCTTC
CDR3aa: CASSQDGRVRYNEQFF

v_gene: TRBV6-6
j_gene: TRBJ1-5
abundance: -
d_gene: -
CDR3nt: TGTGCCACCTCAGGGAGGTCAGGGCAGCCCCAGCATTTT
CDR3aa: CATSGRSGQPQHF

v_gene: TRBV9
j_gene: TRBJ1-6
abundance: -
d_gene: -
CDR3nt: TGTGCCAGCAGCGTAGATGGGGTTACAAACTCACCCCTCCACTTT
CDR3aa: CASSVDGVTNSPLHF

v_gene: TRBV7-2
j_gene: TRBJ2-7
abundance: -
d_gene: -
CDR3nt: TGTGCCAGCAGCACCTCAATCTACGAGCAGTACTTC
CDR3aa: CASSTSIYEQYF

v_gene: TRBV18
j_gene: TRBJ2-2
abundance: -
d_gene: -
CDR3nt: TGTGCCAGCTCACCATTACAGAACACCGGGGAGCTGTTTTTT
CDR3aa: CASSPLQNTGELFF

v_gene: TRBV3-1/TRBV3-2
j_gene: TRBJ1-3
abundance: once
d_gene: -
CDR3nt: TGTGCCAGCAGCCAGCCCGGGGTATTTCACATATATTTT
CDR3aa: CASSQPGVFHIYF

v_gene: TRBV7-8
j_gene: TRBJ1-5
abundance: -
d_gene: TRBD1
CDR3nt: TGTGCCAGCAGCAACCAACCCGGGACAGGGTCCGATAGCAATCAGCCCCAGCATTTT
CDR3aa: CASSNQPGTGSDSNQPQHF